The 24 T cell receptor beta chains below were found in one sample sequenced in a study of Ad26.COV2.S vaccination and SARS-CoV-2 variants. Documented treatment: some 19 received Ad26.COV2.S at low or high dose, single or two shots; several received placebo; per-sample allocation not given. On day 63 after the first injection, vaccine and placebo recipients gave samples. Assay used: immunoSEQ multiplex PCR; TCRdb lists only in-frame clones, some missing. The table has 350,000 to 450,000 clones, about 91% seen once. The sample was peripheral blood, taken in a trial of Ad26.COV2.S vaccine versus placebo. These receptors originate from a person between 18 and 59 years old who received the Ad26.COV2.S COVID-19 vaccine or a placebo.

CDR3 DNA: TGTGCCATCAGTGAGCAACAGGGAGGTGAGCAGTTCTTC. Its protein is CAISEQQGGEQFF. The V gene is TRBV10-3, the J gene TRBJ2-1; D could derive from TRBD1 or TRBD2 (6 bases each). The germline V gene encodes CDR1 ENHRY and CDR2 SYGVKD. V lost 2 bases, J lost 9 bases, and 11 bases lay in between. CDR3 length equals 13 residues.

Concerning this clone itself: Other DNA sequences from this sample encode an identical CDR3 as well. The CDR3: CASSQEGGSTDTQYF. The CDR3, as DNA: TGCGCCAGCAGCCAAGAGGGCGGATCCACAGATACGCAGTATTTT. The gene calls are TRBV4-3 and TRBJ2-3; the D is unclear. CDR1 is LGHNA and CDR2 is YSLEER in the germline V gene. The CDR3 loop spans 15 amino acids. The V end was cut by 0 bases, the J end by 2 bases, with 9 bases between.

Here the CDR3 reads CAWTRPDTQYF. CDR3 DNA sequence: TGTGCCTGGACTCGCCCAGATACGCAGTATTTT. The chain employs TRBV30 and TRBJ2-3, with D uncertain. The ends were cut back, 4 bases at V and 4 bases at J, with 6 bases in the middle. CDR3 length: 11 residues. The germline V gene encodes CDR1 GTSNPN and CDR2 SVGIG (reference sequence).

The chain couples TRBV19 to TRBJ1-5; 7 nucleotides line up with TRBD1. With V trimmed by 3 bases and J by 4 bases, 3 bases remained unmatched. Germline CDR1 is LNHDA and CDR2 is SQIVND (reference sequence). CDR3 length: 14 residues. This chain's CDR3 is CASSITGENQPQHF. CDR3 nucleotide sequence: TGTGCCAGTAGTATCACAGGGGAGAATCAGCCCCAGCATTTT.

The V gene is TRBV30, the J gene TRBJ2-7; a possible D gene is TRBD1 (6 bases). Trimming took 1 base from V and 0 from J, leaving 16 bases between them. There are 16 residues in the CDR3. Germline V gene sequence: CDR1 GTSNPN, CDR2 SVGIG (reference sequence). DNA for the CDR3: TGTGCCTGGAGTGGGACCGGGACACCGAGCTCCTACGAGCAGTACTTC. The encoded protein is CAWSGTGTPSSYEQYF. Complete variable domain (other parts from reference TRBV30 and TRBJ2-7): SQTIHQWPATLVQPVGSPLSLECTVEGTSNPNLYWYRQAAGRGLQLLFYSVGIGQISSEVPQNLSASRPQDRQFILSSKKLLLSDSGFYLCAWSGTGTPSSYEQYFGPGTRLTVT.

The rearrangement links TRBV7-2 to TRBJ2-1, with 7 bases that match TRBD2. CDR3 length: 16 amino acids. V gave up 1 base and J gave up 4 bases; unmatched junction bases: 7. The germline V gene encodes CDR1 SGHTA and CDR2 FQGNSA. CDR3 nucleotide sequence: TGTGCCAGCAGCTTAGACGGGGGGACTCGTTACAATGAGCAGTTCTTC. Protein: CASSLDGGTRYNEQFF. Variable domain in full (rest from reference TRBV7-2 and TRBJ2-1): GAGVSQSPSNKVTEKGKDVELRCDPISGHTALYWYRQSLGQGLEFLIYFQGNSAPDKSGLPSDRFSAERTGGSVSTLTIQRTQQEDSAVYLCASSLDGGTRYNEQFFGPGTRLTVL.

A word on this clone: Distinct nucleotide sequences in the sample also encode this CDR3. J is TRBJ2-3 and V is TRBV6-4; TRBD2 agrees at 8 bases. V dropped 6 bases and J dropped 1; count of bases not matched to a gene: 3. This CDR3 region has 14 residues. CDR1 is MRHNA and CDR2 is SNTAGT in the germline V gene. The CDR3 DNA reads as TGTGCCAGCAGAGCGGGGGCAGGCACAGATACGCAGTATTTT. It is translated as CASRAGAGTDTQYF.

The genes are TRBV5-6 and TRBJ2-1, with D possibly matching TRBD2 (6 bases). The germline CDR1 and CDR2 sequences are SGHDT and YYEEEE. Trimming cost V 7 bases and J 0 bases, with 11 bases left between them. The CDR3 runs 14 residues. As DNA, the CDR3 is TGTGCCAGCGGTCGGGGGAACTCCTACAATGAGCAGTTCTTC. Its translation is CASGRGNSYNEQFF.

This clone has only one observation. This CDR3 is CASSLRGLDQPQHF. The CDR3 nucleotides read TGCGCCAGCAGCTTGAGGGGGCTGGATCAGCCCCAGCATTTT. The chain carries TRBV5-1 and TRBJ1-5; 7 nucleotides match TRBD1. The CDR3 loop spans 14 amino acids. The V gene's germline CDR1 is SGHRS and CDR2 YFSETQ. V trimming: 1 base; J trimming: 5 bases; junction bases outside the gene matches: 3.

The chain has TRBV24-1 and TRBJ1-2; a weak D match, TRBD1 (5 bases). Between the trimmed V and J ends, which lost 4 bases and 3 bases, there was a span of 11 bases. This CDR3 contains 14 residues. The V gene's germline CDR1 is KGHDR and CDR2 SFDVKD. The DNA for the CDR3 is TGTGCCACCAGTGACCAAAGGGACCACTATGGCTACACCTTC. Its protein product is CATSDQRDHYGYTF.

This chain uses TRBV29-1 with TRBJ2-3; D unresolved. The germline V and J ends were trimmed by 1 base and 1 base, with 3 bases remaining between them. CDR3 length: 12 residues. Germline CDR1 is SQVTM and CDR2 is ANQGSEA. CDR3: CSVEGGTDTQYF. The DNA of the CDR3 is TGCAGCGTTGAAGGGGGCACAGATACGCAGTATTTT.

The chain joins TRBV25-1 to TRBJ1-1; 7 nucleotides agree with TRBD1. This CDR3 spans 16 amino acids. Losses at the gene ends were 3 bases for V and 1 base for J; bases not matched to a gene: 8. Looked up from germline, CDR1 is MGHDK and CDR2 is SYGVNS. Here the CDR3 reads CASSDLRRGRNTEAFF. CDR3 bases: TGTGCCAGCAGTGACTTAAGGAGGGGGCGGAACACTGAAGCTTTCTTT.

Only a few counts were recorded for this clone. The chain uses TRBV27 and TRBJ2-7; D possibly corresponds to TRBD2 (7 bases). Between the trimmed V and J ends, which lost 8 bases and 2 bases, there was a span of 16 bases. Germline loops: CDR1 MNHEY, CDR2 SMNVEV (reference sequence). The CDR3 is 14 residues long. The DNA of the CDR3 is TGTGCCAGCTCCCTTGCGGGGGCCGCCTACGAGCAGTACTTC. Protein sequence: CASSLAGAAYEQYF.

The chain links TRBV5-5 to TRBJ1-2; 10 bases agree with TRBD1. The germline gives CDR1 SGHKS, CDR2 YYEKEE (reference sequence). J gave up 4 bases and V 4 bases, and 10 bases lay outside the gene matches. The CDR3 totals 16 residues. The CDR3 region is CASSISGTGDVYGYTF. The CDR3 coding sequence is TGTGCCAGCAGCATCTCCGGGACAGGGGACGTCTATGGCTACACCTTC. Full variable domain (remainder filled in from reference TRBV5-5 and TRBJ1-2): DAGVTQSPTHLIKTRGQQVTLRCSPISGHKSVSWYQQVLGQGPQFIFQYYEKEERGRGNFPDRFSARQFPNYSSELNVNALLLGDSALYLCASSISGTGDVYGYTFGSGTRLTVV.

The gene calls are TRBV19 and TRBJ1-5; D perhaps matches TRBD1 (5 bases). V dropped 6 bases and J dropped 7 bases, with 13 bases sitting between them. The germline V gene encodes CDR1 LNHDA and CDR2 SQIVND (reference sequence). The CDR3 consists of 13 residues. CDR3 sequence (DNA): TGTGCCAGTAGAGAAGAGGGGCGACAGCCCCAGCATTTT. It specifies CASREEGRQPQHF.

CDR3 in DNA: TGTGCCAGCAGCCCCGGGACAGCGTTCTACGAGCAGTACTTC. Its protein is CASSPGTAFYEQYF. The chain has TRBV7-9 and TRBJ2-7, with 7 nucleotides matching TRBD1. The ends lost 5 bases at V and 3 bases at J; junction bases unmatched: 7. Per germline, CDR1 SEHNR and CDR2 FQNEAQ (reference sequence). The CDR3 covers 14 residues.

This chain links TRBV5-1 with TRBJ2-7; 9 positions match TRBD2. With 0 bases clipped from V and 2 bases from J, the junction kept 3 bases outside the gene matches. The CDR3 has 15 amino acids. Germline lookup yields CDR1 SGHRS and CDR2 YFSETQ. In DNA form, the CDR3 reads TGCGCCAGCAGCTTGGAAGCGGGAGGTGCCTACGAGCAGTACTTC. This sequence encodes CASSLEAGGAYEQYF. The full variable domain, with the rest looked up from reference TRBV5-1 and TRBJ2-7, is KAGVTQTPRYLIKTRGQQVTLSCSPISGHRSVSWYQQTPGQGLQFLFEYFSETQRNKGNFPGRFSGRQFSNSRSEMNVSTLELGDSALYLCASSLEAGGAYEQYFGPGTRLTVT.

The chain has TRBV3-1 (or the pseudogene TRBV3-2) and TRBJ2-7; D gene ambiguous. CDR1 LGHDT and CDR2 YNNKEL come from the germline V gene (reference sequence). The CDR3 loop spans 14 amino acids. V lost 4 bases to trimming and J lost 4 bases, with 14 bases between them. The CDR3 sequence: CASSLFIGPYEQYF. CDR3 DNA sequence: TGTGCCAGCAGCCTATTCATTGGGCCTTACGAGCAGTACTTC.

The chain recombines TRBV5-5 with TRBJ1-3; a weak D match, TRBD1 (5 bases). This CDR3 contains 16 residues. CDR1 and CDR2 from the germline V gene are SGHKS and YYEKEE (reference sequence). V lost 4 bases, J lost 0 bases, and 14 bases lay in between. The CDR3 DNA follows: TGTGCCAGCAGCGGGACCGGGACCATCTCTGGAAACACCATATATTTT. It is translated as CASSGTGTISGNTIYF.

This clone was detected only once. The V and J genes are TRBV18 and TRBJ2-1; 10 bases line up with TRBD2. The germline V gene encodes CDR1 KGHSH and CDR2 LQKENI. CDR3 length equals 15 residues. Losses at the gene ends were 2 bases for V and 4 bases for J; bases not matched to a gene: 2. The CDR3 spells CASSPGLAAYNEQFF. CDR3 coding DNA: TGTGCCAGCTCACCAGGACTAGCGGCTTACAATGAGCAGTTCTTC.

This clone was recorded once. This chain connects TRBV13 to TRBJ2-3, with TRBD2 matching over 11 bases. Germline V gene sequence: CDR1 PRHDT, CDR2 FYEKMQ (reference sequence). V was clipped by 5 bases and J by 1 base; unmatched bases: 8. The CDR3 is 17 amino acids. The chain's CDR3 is CASSDLTSGSGTDTQYF. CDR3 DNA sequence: TGTGCCAGCAGCGACCTCACTAGCGGGAGTGGCACAGATACGCAGTATTTT.

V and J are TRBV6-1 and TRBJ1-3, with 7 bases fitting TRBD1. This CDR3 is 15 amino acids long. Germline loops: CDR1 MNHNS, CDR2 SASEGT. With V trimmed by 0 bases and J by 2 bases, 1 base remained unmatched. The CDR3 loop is CASSEAGTAGNTIYF. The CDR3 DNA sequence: TGTGCCAGCAGTGAAGCGGGGACAGCTGGAAACACCATATATTTT.

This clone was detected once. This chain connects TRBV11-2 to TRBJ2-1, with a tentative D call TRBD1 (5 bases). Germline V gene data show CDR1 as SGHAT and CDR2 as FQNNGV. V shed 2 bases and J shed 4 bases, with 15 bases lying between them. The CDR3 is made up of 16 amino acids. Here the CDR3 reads CASSLRSQGWYNEQFF. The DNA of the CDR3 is TGTGCCAGCAGCTTAAGATCCCAGGGCTGGTACAATGAGCAGTTCTTC. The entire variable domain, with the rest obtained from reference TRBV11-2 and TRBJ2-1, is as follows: EAGVAQSPRYKIIEKRQSVAFWCNPISGHATLYWYQQILGQGPKLLIQFQNNGVVDDSQLPKDRFSAERLKGVDSTLKIQPAKLEDSAVYLCASSLRSQGWYNEQFFGPGTRLTVL.

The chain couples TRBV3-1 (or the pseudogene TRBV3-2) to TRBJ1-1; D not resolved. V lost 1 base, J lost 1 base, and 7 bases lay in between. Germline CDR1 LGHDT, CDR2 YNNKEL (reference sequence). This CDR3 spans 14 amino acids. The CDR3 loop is CASSQVGWNTEAFF. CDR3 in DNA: TGTGCCAGCAGCCAAGTTGGGTGGAACACTGAAGCTTTCTTT.